Below are 9 T cell receptor beta chains sequenced from a single sample in a study of T cell clonality in common variable immunodeficiency. Produced via immunoSEQ multiplex PCR; TCRdb's table is partial and in-frame only. The sample has about 74,000 clones, none seen only once. The sequenced sample consisted of peripheral blood mononuclear cells. The origin of the receptors is a person aged 18 to 75 in good health.

The table lists this clone with many counts. The read halts 3 residues ahead of the CDR3 end, with the missing end drawn from the germline J gene. The chain couples TRBV28 to TRBJ2-2; 7 bases agree with TRBD1. The CDR3 loop spans 14 amino acids. Germline trimming cut 9 bases from V and 1 base from J; bases unmatched to any gene: 5. Germline-derived CDR1 and CDR2 are MDHEN and SYDVKM. The chain's CDR3 is CARGTAKNTGELFF. The CDR3 bases that were read are TGTGCCAGAGGGACAGCGAAGAACACCGGGGAG.

This clone was picked up many times. The observed sequence ends 3 residues before the CDR3 terminus, with the missing tail filled in from the germline J gene. The V and J genes are TRBV13 and TRBJ1-1; possible D gene TRBD1, 5 bases. The CDR3 has 14 amino acids. Per the germline V gene, CDR1 is PRHDT and CDR2 is FYEKMQ (reference sequence). Trimming took off 1 base at V and 4 bases at J, with 10 bases between the two ends. The sequenced CDR3 bases are TGTGCCAGCAGCTTAGAGGGGTTCGGCACTGAA. Translating gives CASSLEGFGTE. The full CDR3 is CASSLEGFGTEAFF.

This clone came up many times. The CDR3 sequence is CASSPRGLSTEAFF. The covered CDR3 bases are TGTGCCAGCAGCCCGAGGGGCCTGAGCACTGAA. This sequence joins TRBV7-9 and TRBJ1-1; possibly TRBD1 for D (5 bases). The read terminates 3 residues ahead of where the CDR3 ends, so the germline J gene completes it. V lost 5 bases and J lost 4, with 14 bases in between. The CDR3 sequence is 14 residues long. CDR1 SEHNR and CDR2 FQNEAQ come from the germline V gene (reference sequence). Based on the CDR3 plus reference TRBV7-9 and TRBJ1-1, the full variable domain is DTGVSQNPRHKITKRGQNVTFRCDPISEHNRLYWYRQTLGQGPEFLTYFQNEAQLEKSRLLSDRFSAERPKGSFSTLEIQRTEQGDSAMYLCASSPRGLSTEAFFGQGTRLTVV.

The table lists this clone with many counts. With the read ending 3 residues before the CDR3 end, the germline J gene is used to fill in that end. The rearrangement uses TRBV12-3 or TRBV12-4 and TRBJ2-2, with D perhaps TRBD1 or TRBD2 (5 bases each). Trimming cost V 2 bases and J 3 bases, with 10 bases left between them. The CDR3 is made up of 15 amino acids. CDR3 bases read: TGTGCCAGCAGTTTAATTCGAGGGGACACCGGGGAG. Its translation is CASSLIRGDTGE. The whole CDR3 sequence is CASSLIRGDTGELFF.

This clone was counted ten times or more. The read gets to within 3 residues of the CDR3 end, and the germline J gene fills in the rest. V and J are TRBV4-1 and TRBJ2-1; D remains unclear. Germline CDR1 MGHRA, CDR2 YSYEKL. The CDR3 is made up of 15 amino acids. Trimming pared 3 bases from V and 0 bases from J, leaving 9 bases between. This CDR3 is CASSHNPSSYNEQFF. The part of the CDR3 DNA that was read is TGCGCCAGCAGCCACAATCCTAGCTCCTACAATGAG.

This clone was seen many times. The read is 3 residues too short to cover the CDR3 end, so that end is filled in from the germline J gene. The rearrangement joins TRBV23-1 to TRBJ1-4, with D unresolved. TRBV23-1 is an ORF, with its function uncertain. Trimming left V 7 bases short and J 3 bases short, with 24 bases between. This CDR3 contains 18 residues. The CDR3 loop is CASTHEGRQEVANEKLFF. The covered CDR3 bases are TGCGCCAGCACCCACGAAGGGCGTCAAGAGGTGGCTAATGAAAAA.

This clone showed up many times. The junction shows a germline mismatch at one end, possibly a read error. The read gets to within 3 residues of the CDR3 end, and the germline J gene fills in the rest. This sequence joins TRBV20-1 and TRBJ1-4; TRBD1 matches 7 bases. This CDR3 is built from 14 residues. Per germline, CDR1 DFQATT and CDR2 SNEGSKA (reference sequence). CDR3 sequence: CSAGETGYREKLFF. CDR3 DNA, as far as it was read: TGCAGTGCTGGAGAGACAGGGTATCGTGAAAAA.

This clone has at least ten counts. Read data end 3 residues before the CDR3 end; the end is taken from the germline J gene. This chain links TRBV19 with TRBJ2-1, with 8 bases matching TRBD2. Germline CDR1 reads LNHDA; CDR2 reads SQIVND (reference sequence). V gave up 6 bases and J gave up 9 bases; unmatched junction bases: 7. The CDR3 contains 13 residues. The CDR3 bases that were read are TGTGCCAGTAGCCCGGGACTAGGGCTTGAG. Translation gives CASSPGLGLE. The entire CDR3 protein reads CASSPGLGLEQFF.

This clone appeared many times. The read halts 3 residues ahead of the CDR3 end, with the missing end drawn from the germline J gene. V and J are TRBV24-1 and TRBJ2-5; D call uncertain. V was cut by 4 bases and J by 5 bases, with 19 bases left in between. CDR1 KGHDR and CDR2 SFDVKD come from the germline V gene. The CDR3 spans 16 residues. The DNA read from the CDR3 is TGTGCCACCAGTGACCCTCAAGTTGAAGGTTTGGAGACC. It specifies CATSDPQVEGLET. The entire CDR3 sequence reads CATSDPQVEGLETQYF.